This TCR beta chain derives from a study of graft-versus-host responses after intestinal transplantation (TCRdb year 2021). Regarding the study in general: The transplants that recipients got were multivisceral, liver-intestinal, or isolated intestinal. Every recipient was given anti-thymocyte globulin induction, followed by approximately 3 years of maintenance tacrolimus and steroids. After intestinal transplantation, graft-versus-host and host-versus-graft alloreactive T cell clones in the graft, circulation and bone marrow were tracked using bulk TCR-beta CDR3 sequencing. Alloreactive clones were identified by sequencing pre-transplant mixed lymphocyte reaction products and comparing these products with unstimulated pre-transplant donor and recipient T cells. The cohort enrolled some 23 intestinal transplant recipients including one retransplant, and a few patients lacking pretransplant specimens were excluded. A peak of at least 4% donor T cells among recipient peripheral blood mononuclear cells was the definition used for donor T cell macrochimerism. Instead of going to the commercial service, samples from a few later patients were sequenced in-house on an Illumina MiSeq and processed with MiXCR.

The library was made by the immunoSEQ multiplex PCR assay. For most patients, genomic DNA was isolated with the Qiagen DNeasy Blood and Tissue Kit and sent frozen to Adaptive Biotechnologies for TCR sequencing. Adaptive Biotechnologies carried out high-throughput TCR-beta CDR3 sequencing of genomic DNA for most patients. In the authors' own workflow: Adaptive's ImmunoSEQ software supplied the TCR sequencing data for roughly 17 patients, while MiXCR and VDJtools were used to process a few other patients. To correct CD4 versus CD8 sorting errors, any sequence found in both subsets at a frequency ratio below 5:1 was removed. CDR3 nucleotide sequences shared by donor and recipient were removed because the origin of these sequences could not be assigned. At least 2-fold expansion over unstimulated cells and a minimum CFSE-low frequency of 0.002% (template counts) or 0.001% (read counts) were required for clones to be classified as alloreactive. Clones were considered mappable if detected in sequenced pre-transplant spleen, lymph node, or MLR CFSE-low populations of the donor or recipient. Cumulative frequency of alloreactive clones was calculated as a percentage of all sequences weighted by copy number. As stored in TCRdb, this immuneACCESS dataset retains in-frame rearrangements with V and J assigned. A fraction of the clones does not appear; measured against another copy, unresolved V genes explain less than half of the discrepancy, and the remainder lacks a known reason. D and trimming were read from the DNA, whereas the V and J calls and clone size are those reported in that table. The sample includes around 100,000 clones, with roughly 87% observed a single time. Around 0.95% of the sample is in the top ten clones.

What the authors observed across the whole study: GvH clones turned up in recipient bone marrow, with some appearing earlier in ileal mucosa or blood, a pattern consistent with an intestinal mucosal origin. The conclusions were limited by the relatively low number and heterogeneity of the intestinal transplant patients. Early after transplant, peak levels of circulating GvH clones were found to be associated with declines in HvG clones. In patients with donor T cell macrochimerism, the allografts had high GvH to HvG T cell clonal ratios.

Remarks on this clone: The antigen it binds to is not known. The input lacks base qualities; no much larger clone sits a single base away.

Explained via the paper, the time point label denotes: cells obtained before transplantation from donor or recipient. CD3+CD4+ and CD3+CD8+ populations were FACS-sorted from unstimulated pre-transplant donor and recipient cells taken from spleen or lymph nodes. The sequenced sample was unstimulated CD4+ T cells sorted from spleen or lymph node cells, obtained before transplant. The sequence was collected from a human donor who was the organ donor for an intestinal transplant.

The nucleotide sequence reads as follows: TGTGCCAGCAGGGGGGAGCGATCGGAGACCCAGTACTTC. Translated, it gives CASRGERSETQYF. The rearranged chain carries TRBV6-6 and TRBJ2-5; the D region is possibly TRBD1 or TRBD2, each matching across 5 bases. The CDR3 covers 13 residues, taking in both the cysteine and the phenylalanine. CDR3 DNA is the only sequence kept; it has 39 bases, read in frame from the first base. V is pared back by 6 bases and J by 5 bases, with 13 bases lying between the germline termini. CDR1 is given as MNHNY and CDR2 as SVGAGI, both from the germline V gene (reference sequence).